Given below is one T cell receptor (beta chain) in context. As yet, its antigen is unknown. These data are taken from a study of CD8 T cells in ankylosing spondylitis. General study findings and limits: Earlier studies detected some motif variants in reactive arthritis synovial fluid and blood. One TCR beta motif, made up of roughly 8 highly homologous variants, appeared characteristic of ankylosing spondylitis blood. Significantly higher representation of disease-linked clones was reported for matched ankylosing spondylitis synovial fluid.

TCRdb independently ran MiXCR on the 5' RACE reads; one entry per CDR3 protein. The data show some 290,000 distinct CDR3 sequences, 15% to 20% seen once. Germline CDR1 SQVTM, CDR2 ANQGSEA. There are 14 residues in the CDR3. The V end lost 2 bases, the J end lost 10 bases, and 18 bases lay between the germline ends. The V and J genes are TRBV29-1 and TRBJ2-1; weak D call: TRBD2 (6 bases). This receptor was taken from a male donor with ankylosing spondylitis or in good health (not recorded which). Source material: blood, either unsorted or a sorted T cell fraction (not recorded which). In nucleotides, the CDR3 is TGCAGCGTTGAATACGGGAGCGTCATTGGGGAGCAGTTCTTC. Amino acids: CSVEYGSVIGEQFF.